The clone carrying this TCR beta chain was counted at least ten times. Its antigen is as yet unknown. The CDR3 runs to 15 residues. With 4 bases removed from V and 6 bases from J, the gap between germline ends came to 19 bases. The germline V gene has CDR1 SGHRS and CDR2 YFSETQ. This specimen comes from a study of T-cell reconstitution after alpha-beta-depleted transplantation in children. For TCRbeta, the library was prepared with unique molecular identifiers. TCRdb passed the PCR reads through MiXCR, listing each CDR3 protein once. The table includes around 190,000 distinct CDR3 sequences, approximately 6.9% detected once. The study's findings and limits: After one year, T-cell counts and TCRbeta diversity mostly came from new T cells. Expanded graft clones, several hundred of them, were reportedly the source of alpha-beta T cells about two months after transplant. After transplant, high TCRbeta diversity at day 60 in some patients arose from surviving recipient T cells and thymic progenitors.

The gene calls are TRBV5-1 and TRBJ1-2; D ambiguous. The receptor was derived from a boy between 2 and 10 years old with acute lymphoblastic leukemia, due to receive a stem cell transplant. The source was PBMCs, collected before TCRalphabeta/CD19-depleted stem cell transplant. CDR3 residues: CASSPNGRPADGYTF. The CDR3 DNA follows: TGCGCCAGCAGCCCGAATGGACGACCGGCCGATGGCTACACCTTC.